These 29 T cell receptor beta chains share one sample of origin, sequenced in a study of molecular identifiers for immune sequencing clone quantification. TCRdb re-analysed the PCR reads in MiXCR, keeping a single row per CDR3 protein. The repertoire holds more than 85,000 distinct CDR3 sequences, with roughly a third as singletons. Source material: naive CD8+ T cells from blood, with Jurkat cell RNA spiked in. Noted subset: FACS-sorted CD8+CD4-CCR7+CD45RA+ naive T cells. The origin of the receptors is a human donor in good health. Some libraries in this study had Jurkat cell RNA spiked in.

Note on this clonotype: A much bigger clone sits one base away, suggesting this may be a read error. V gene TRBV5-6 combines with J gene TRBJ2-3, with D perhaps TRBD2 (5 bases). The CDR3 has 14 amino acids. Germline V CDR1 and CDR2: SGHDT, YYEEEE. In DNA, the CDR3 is TGTGCCAGCGGCTTGAGGCGGGTCACAGATACGCAGTATTTT. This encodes CASGLRRVTDTQYF.

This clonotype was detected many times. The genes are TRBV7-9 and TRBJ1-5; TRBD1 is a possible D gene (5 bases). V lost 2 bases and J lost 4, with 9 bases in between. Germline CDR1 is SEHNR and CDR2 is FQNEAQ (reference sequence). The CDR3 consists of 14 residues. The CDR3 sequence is CASSLRGPNQPQHF. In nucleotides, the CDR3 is TGTGCCAGCAGCTTAAGGGGCCCTAATCAGCCCCAGCATTTT.

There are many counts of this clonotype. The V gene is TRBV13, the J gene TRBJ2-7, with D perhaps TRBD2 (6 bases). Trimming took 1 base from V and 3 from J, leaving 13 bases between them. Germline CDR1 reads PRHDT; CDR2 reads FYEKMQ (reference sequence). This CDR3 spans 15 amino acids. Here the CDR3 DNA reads TGTGCCAGCAGCTTAGACGGGAGCCACGACTACGAGCAGTACTTC. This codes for CASSLDGSHDYEQYF.

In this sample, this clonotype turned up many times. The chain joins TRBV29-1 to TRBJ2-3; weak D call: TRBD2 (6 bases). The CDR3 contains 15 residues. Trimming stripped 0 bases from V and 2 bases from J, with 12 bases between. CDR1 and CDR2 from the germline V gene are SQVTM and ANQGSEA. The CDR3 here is CSVEDPAGPTDTQYF. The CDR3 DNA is TGCAGCGTTGAAGATCCGGCGGGGCCCACAGATACGCAGTATTTT.

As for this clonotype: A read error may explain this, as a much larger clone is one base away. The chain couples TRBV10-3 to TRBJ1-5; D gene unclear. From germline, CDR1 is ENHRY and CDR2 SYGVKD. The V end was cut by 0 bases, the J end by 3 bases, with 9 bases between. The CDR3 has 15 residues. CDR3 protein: CAISESWQLNQPQHF. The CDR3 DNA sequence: TGTGCCATCAGTGAGTCGTGGCAGCTCAATCAGCCCCAGCATTTT.

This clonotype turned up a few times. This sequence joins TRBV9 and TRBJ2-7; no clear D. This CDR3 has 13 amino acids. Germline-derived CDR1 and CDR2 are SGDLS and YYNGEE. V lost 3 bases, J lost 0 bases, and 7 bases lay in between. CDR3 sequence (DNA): TGTGCCAGCAGCGGAAGACTCTCCTACGAGCAGTACTTC. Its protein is CASSGRLSYEQYF.

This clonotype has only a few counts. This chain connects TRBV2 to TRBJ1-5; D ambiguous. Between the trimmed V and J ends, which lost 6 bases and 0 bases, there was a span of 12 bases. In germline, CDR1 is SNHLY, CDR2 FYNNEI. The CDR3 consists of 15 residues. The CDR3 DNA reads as TGTGCCAGCAGAACGGACTTGAATAGCAATCAGCCCCAGCATTTT. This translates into CASRTDLNSNQPQHF.

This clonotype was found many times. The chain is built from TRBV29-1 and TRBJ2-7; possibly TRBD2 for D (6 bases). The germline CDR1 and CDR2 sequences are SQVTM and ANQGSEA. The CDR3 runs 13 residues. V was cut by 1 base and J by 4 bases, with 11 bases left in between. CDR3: CSVEGGDRYEQYF. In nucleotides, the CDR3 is TGCAGCGTTGAAGGGGGGGACCGGTACGAGCAGTACTTC.

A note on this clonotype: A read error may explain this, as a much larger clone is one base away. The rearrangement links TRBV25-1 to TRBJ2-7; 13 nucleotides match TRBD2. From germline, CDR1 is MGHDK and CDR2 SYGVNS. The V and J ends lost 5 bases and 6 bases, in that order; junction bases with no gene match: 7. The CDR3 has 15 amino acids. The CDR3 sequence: CASSKWTSGSIEQYF. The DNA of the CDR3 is TGTGCCAGCAGTAAATGGACTAGCGGGAGTATCGAGCAGTACTTC.

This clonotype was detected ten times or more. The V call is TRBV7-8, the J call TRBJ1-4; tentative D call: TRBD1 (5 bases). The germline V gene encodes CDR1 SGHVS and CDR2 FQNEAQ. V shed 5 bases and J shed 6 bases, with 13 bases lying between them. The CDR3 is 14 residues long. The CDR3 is CASSPTGGYEKLFF. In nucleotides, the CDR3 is TGTGCCAGCAGCCCAACGGGGGGTTATGAAAAACTGTTTTTT.

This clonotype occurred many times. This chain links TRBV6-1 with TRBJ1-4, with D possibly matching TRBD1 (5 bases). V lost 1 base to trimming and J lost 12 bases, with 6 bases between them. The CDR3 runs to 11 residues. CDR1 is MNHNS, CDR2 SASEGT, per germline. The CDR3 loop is CASSEVRELFF. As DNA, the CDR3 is TGTGCCAGCAGTGAAGTCAGGGAACTGTTTTTT.

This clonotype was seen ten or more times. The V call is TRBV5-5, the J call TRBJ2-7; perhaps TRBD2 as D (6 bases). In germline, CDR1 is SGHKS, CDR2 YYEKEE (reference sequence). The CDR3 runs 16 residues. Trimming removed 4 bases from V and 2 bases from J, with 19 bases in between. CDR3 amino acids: CASSVSGTRITYEQYF. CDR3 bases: TGTGCCAGCAGCGTGTCCGGGACTCGTATTACCTACGAGCAGTACTTC. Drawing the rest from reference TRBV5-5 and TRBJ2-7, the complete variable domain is DAGVTQSPTHLIKTRGQQVTLRCSPISGHKSVSWYQQVLGQGPQFIFQYYEKEERGRGNFPDRFSARQFPNYSSELNVNALLLGDSALYLCASSVSGTRITYEQYFGPGTRLTVT.

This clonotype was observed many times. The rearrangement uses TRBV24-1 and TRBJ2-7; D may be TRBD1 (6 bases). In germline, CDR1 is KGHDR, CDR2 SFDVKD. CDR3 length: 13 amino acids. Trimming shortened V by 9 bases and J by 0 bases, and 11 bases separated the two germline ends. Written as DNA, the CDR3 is TGTGCCACCGGAGCAGGGGACTCCTACGAGCAGTACTTC. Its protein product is CATGAGDSYEQYF.

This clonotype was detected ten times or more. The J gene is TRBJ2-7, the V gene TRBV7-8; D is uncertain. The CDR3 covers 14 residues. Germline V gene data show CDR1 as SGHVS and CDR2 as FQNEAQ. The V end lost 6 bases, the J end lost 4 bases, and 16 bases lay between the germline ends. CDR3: CASSSPTGLYEQYF. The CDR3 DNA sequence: TGTGCCAGCAGTTCCCCTACCGGTTTGTACGAGCAGTACTTC.

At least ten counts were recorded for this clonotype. The CDR3 DNA follows: TGTGCCAGCAGCGACGCCGGCCGCTACGAGCAGTACTTC. Residues: CASSDAGRYEQYF. The chain uses TRBV13 and TRBJ2-7; D unclear. Trimming removed 5 bases at V and 3 bases at J, with 11 bases between. Germline-derived CDR1 and CDR2 are PRHDT and FYEKMQ (reference sequence). CDR3 length equals 13 residues.

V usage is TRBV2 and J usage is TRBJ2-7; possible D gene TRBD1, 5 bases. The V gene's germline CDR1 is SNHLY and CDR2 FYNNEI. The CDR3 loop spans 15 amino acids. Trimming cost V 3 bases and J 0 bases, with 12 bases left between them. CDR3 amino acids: CASSDWGFLSYEQYF. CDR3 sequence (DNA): TGTGCCAGCAGTGATTGGGGCTTCCTCTCCTACGAGCAGTACTTC.

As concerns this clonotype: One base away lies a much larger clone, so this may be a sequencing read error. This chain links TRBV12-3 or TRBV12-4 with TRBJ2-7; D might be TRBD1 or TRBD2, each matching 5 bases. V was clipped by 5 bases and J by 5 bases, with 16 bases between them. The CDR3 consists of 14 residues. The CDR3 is CASSPGTSPNEQYF. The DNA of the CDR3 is TGTGCCAGCAGTCCCGGGACCTCCCCCAACGAGCAGTACTTC.

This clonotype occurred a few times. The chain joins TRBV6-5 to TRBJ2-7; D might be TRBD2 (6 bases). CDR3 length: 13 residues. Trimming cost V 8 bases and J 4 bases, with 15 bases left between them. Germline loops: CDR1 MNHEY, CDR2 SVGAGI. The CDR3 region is CASGPAGGYEQYF. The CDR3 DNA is TGTGCCAGCGGCCCAGCGGGTGGATACGAGCAGTACTTC.

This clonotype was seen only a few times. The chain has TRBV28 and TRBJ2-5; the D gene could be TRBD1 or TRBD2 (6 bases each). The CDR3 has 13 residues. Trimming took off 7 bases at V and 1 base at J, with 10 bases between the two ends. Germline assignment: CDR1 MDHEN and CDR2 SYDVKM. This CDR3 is CASIEGGQETQYF. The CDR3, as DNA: TGTGCCAGCATAGAGGGGGGCCAAGAGACCCAGTACTTC.

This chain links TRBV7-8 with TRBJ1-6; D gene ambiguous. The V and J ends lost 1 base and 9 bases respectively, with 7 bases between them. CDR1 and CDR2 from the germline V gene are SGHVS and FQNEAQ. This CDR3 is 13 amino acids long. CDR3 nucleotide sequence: TGTGCCAGCAGCTTAGAATCGAGTTCACCCCTCCACTTT. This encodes CASSLESSSPLHF. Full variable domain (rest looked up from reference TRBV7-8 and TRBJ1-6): GAGVSQSPRYKVAKRGQDVALRCDPISGHVSLFWYQQALGQGPEFLTYFQNEAQLDKSGLPSDRFFAERPEGSVSTLKIQRTQQEDSAVYLCASSLESSSPLHFGNGTRLTVT.

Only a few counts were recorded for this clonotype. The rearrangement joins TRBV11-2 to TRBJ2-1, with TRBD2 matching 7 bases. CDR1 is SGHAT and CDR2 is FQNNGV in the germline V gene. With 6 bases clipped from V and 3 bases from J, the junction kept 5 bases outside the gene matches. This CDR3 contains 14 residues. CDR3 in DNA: TGTGCCAGCAGTTCAAGCGGGGTCTACAATGAGCAGTTCTTC. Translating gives CASSSSGVYNEQFF.

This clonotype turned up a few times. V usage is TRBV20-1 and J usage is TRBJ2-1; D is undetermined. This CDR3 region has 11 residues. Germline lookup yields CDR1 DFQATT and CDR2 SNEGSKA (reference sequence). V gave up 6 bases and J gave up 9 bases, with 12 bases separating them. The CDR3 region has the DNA TGCAGTGCAAACGATTTGGGTGAGCAGTTCTTC. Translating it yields CSANDLGEQFF.

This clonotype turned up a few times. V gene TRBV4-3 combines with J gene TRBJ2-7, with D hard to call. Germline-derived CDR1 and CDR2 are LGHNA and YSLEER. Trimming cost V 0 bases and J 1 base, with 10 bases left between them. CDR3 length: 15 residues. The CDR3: CASSQDPAGSYEQYF. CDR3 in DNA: TGCGCCAGCAGCCAAGATCCCGCAGGTTCCTACGAGCAGTACTTC.

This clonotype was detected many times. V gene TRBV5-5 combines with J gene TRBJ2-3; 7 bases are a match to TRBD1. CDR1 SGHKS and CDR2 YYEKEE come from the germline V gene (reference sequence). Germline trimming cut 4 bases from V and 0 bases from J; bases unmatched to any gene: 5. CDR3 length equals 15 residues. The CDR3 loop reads CASSDWDSSTDTQYF. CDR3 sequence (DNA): TGTGCCAGCAGCGACTGGGACAGTAGCACAGATACGCAGTATTTT.

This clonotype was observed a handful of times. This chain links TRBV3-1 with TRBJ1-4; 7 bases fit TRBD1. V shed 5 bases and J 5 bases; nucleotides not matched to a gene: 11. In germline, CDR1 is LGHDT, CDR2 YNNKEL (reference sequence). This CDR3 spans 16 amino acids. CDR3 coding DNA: TGTGCCAGCAGCGAAGCCGACAGGGACGTAAATGAAAAACTGTTTTTT. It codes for CASSEADRDVNEKLFF.

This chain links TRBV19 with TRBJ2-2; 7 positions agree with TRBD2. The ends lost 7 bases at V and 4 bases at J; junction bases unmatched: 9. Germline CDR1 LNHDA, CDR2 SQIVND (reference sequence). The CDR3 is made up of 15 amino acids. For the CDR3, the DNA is TGTGCCAGTAAAATGAGACTAGCAATCACCGGGGAGCTGTTTTTT. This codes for CASKMRLAITGELFF.

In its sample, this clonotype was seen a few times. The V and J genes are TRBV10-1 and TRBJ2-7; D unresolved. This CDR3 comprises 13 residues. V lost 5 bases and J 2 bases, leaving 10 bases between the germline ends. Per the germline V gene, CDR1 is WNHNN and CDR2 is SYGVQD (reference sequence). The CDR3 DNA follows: TGCGCCAGCAGTTCGGACGCAACCTACGAGCAGTACTTC. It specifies CASSSDATYEQYF.

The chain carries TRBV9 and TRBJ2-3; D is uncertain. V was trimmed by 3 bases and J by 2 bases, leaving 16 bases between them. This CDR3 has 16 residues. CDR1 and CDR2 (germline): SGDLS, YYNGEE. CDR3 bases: TGTGCCAGCAGCGGAAATCCCGCGGATTCCACAGATACGCAGTATTTT. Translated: CASSGNPADSTDTQYF.

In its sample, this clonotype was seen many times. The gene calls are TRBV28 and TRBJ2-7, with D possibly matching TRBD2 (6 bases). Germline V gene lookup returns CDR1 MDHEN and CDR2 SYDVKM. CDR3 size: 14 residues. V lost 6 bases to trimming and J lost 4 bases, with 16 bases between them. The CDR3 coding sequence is TGTGCCAGCAGCACGAGGGGACTGAGGTACGAGCAGTACTTC. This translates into CASSTRGLRYEQYF.